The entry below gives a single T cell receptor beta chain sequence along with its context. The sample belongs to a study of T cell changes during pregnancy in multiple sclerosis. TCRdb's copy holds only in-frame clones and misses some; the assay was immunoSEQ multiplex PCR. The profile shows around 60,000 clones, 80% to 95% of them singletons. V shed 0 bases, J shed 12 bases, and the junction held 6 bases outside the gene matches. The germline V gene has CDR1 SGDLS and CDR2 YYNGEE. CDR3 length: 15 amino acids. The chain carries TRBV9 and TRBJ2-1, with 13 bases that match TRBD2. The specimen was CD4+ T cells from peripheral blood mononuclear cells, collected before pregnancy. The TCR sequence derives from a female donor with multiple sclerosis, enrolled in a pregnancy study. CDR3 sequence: CASSVETSGRAGQFF. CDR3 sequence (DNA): TGTGCCAGCAGCGTAGAAACTAGCGGGAGGGCTGGGCAGTTCTTC.